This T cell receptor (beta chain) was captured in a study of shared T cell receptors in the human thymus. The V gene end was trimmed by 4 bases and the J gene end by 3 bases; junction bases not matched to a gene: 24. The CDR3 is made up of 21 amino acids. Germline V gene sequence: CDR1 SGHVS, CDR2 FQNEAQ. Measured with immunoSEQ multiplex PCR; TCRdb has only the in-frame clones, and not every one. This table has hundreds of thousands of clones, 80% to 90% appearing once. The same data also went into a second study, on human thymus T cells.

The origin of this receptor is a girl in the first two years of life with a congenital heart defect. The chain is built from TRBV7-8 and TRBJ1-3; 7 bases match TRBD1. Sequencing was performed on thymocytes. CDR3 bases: TGTGCCAGCAGCTCCTTTACCCTACTCGGGACAGCACTTAACCTTGGAAACACCATATATTTT. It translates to CASSSFTLLGTALNLGNTIYF.